This T cell receptor beta chain was captured in a study of blood T cells in healthy people across ages. Study outcomes and limitations: A roughly linear fall in TCR beta diversity per million T cells was seen with increasing age. With donor CMV status unknown, expanded clonotype changes were possibly confounded.

Staff drew ten milliliters of peripheral blood from each donor. The junction had 5 bases not matched to a gene; V was cut back by 4 bases and J by 7 bases. This CDR3 is 14 amino acids long. Germline V CDR1 and CDR2: LGHDT, YNNKEL (reference sequence). On this clonotype: Antigen specificity is unknown.

Alongside a J-beta primer mix, a sample-barcoded 5' primer served in a second PCR lasting about 7 to 11 cycles. MiXCR, applied by TCRdb to the 5' RACE reads, yields one record per CDR3 protein. Seen here are some 1.4 million distinct CDR3 sequences, approximately 38% observed once, and the top ten hold roughly 7.9%. The sequencing sample was made of blood. The chain joins TRBV3-1 to TRBJ2-7; TRBD2 aligns across 12 bases. This clonotype was sampled from a woman in her late teens or twenties in good health. This chain's CDR3 is CASSRLAGANEQYF. CDR3 in DNA: TGTGCCAGCAGCCGACTAGCGGGGGCCAATGAGCAGTACTTC.